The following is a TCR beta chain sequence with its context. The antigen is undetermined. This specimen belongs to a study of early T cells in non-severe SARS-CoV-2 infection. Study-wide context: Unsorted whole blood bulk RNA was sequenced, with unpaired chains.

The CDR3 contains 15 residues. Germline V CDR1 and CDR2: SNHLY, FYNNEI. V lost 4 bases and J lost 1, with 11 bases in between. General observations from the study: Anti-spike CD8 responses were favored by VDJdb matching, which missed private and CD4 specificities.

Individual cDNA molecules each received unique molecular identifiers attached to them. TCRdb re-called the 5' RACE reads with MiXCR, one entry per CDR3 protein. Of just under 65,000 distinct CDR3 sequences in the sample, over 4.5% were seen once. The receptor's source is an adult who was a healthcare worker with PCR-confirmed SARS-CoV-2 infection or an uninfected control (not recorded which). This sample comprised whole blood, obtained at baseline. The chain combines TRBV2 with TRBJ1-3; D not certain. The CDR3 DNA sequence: TGTGCCAGCAGTGGGGTCGGGCGGTCTGGAAACACCATATATTTT. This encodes CASSGVGRSGNTIYF.